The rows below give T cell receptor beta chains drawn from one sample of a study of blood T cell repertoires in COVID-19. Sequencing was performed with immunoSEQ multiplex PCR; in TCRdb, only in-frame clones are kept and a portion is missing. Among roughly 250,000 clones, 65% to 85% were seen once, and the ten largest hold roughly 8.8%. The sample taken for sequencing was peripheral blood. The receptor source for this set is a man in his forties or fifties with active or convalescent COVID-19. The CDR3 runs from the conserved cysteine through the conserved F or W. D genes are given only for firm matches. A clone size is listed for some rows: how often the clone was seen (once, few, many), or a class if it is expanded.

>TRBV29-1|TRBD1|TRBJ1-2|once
CSVGTGANYGYTF
TGCAGCGTTGGGACAGGGGCTAACTATGGCTACACCTTC
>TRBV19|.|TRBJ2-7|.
CASSYGSHYEQYF
TGTGCCAGTTCCTACGGGAGTCACTACGAGCAGTACTTC
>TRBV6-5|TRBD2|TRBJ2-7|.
CASSYSNRGGYEQYF
TGTGCCAGCAGTTACTCGAATCGGGGGGGTTACGAGCAGTACTTC
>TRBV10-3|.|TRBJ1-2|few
CAISGDRNFGYTF
TGTGCCATCAGTGGTGACAGGAACTTTGGCTACACCTTC
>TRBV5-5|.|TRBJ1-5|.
CASSLVVTAIYSNQPQHF
TGTGCCAGCAGCTTGGTAGTAACCGCGATCTATAGCAATCAGCCCCAGCATTTT
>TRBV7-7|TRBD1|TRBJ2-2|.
CASSSGQGTGELFF
TGTGCTAGCAGCTCGGGACAGGGCACCGGGGAGCTGTTTTTT
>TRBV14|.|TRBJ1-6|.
CASSQDLSQGQRASPLHF
TGTGCCAGCAGCCAAGATCTAAGTCAGGGTCAACGGGCTTCACCCCTCCACTTT
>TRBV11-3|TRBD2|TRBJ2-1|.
CASSPGTSPPYNEQFF
TGTGCCAGCAGCCCAGGGACTAGCCCCCCCTACAATGAGCAGTTCTTC
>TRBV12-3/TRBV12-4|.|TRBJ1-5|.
CASSTPRNQPQHF
TGTGCCAGCAGTACCCCCCGGAATCAGCCCCAGCATTTT
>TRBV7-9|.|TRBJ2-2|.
CASRLGLGELFF
TGTGCCAGCAGGCTCGGACTCGGGGAGCTGTTTTTT
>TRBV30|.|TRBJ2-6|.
CASDRTGANVLTF
TGTGCCTCCGACAGGACTGGGGCCAACGTCCTGACTTTC
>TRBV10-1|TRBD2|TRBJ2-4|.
CASSERLAGGNIQYF
TGCGCCAGCAGTGAGCGACTAGCGGGAGGGAACATTCAGTACTTC
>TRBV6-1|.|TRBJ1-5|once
CASSDSNQPQHF
TGTGCCAGCAGCGACTCCAATCAGCCCCAGCATTTT
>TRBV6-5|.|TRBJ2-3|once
CASSRGALLGDTQYF
TGTGCCAGCAGTCGCGGGGCCCTCCTAGGGGATACGCAGTATTTT
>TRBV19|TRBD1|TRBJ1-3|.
CASSRDSSGNTIYF
TGTGCCAGTAGTAGGGACAGCTCTGGAAACACCATATATTTT
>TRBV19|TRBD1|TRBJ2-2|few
CASSRTGAFTGELFF
TGTGCCAGTAGTAGGACAGGGGCGTTTACCGGGGAGCTGTTTTTT
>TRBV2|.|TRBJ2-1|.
CASSEALKGAPYNEQFF
TGTGCCAGCAGTGAAGCGCTTAAGGGAGCTCCCTACAATGAGCAGTTCTTC